The T cell receptor (beta chain) under discussion was sequenced for a study of glioma-infiltrating T cells after dendritic cell vaccination. Study summary: Treatment, given 2003 to 2012, was autologous tumor lysate-pulsed dendritic cell vaccination. The study's findings and limits: Only a small number of patients had complete blood and tumor samples.

About this clone: The antigen remains undetermined.

This table comes from immunoSEQ multiplex PCR, and its TCRdb copy is limited to in-frame clones, with some not included. The repertoire holds about 92,000 clones, with 65% to 90% as singletons. The length of the CDR3 is 13 residues. Germline values: CDR1 MRHNA, CDR2 SNTAGT. Selection required adequate fresh-frozen tumor tissue plus more than two years' survival data. The source was blood, collected before dendritic cell vaccination. This receptor was taken from a human donor with glioblastoma. This chain connects TRBV6-4 to TRBJ1-1; 7 positions agree with TRBD1. The CDR3 reads CSQGGAQGTEAFF. The DNA for the CDR3 is TGTAGCCAAGGGGGCGCCCAGGGGACTGAAGCTTTCTTT.